The 24 T cell receptor beta chains below all came from one sample that was sequenced in a study of T-cell reconstitution after alpha-beta-depleted transplantation in children. Construction of the TCRbeta library involved unique molecular identifiers. TCRdb itself ran the PCR reads through MiXCR, one entry per CDR3 protein. The repertoire holds 490,000 or so distinct CDR3 sequences, with 8% to 11% as singletons. The sample was PBMCs, taken before TCRalphabeta/CD19-depleted stem cell transplant. These receptors were obtained from a child under 10 years old with inherited bone marrow failure, due to receive a stem cell transplant.

In its sample, this clonotype was seen many times. The chain is built from TRBV19 and TRBJ2-1; unclear D gene. Looked up from germline, CDR1 is LNHDA and CDR2 is SQIVND (reference sequence). V lost 3 bases and J lost 6, with 6 bases in between. The CDR3 spans 12 residues. The CDR3 sequence is CASSIGINEQFF. The CDR3 nucleotides are TGTGCCAGTAGTATCGGAATCAATGAGCAGTTCTTC.

The chain employs TRBV6-2 or TRBV6-3 and TRBJ2-1; 13 bases line up with TRBD2. The J segment lost 7 bases and the V segment lost 6 bases, leaving 9 bases of the junction unmatched. CDR1 and CDR2 from the germline V gene are MNHEY and SVGEGT. The CDR3 contains 16 residues. CDR3 residues: CASSHVRTSGRNEQFF. Written as DNA, the CDR3 is TGTGCCAGCAGCCATGTTAGGACTAGCGGGAGAAATGAGCAGTTCTTC.

This clonotype was counted at least ten times. This chain connects TRBV7-6 to TRBJ2-2; the D gene is possibly TRBD2 (6 bases). This CDR3 comprises 14 residues. Germline-derived CDR1 and CDR2 are SGHVS and FNYEAQ. Trimming shortened V by 5 bases and J by 4 bases, and 11 bases separated the two germline ends. The chain's CDR3 is CASSQGLLTGELFF. The CDR3 DNA is TGTGCCAGCAGCCAGGGACTCCTCACCGGGGAGCTGTTTTTT.

This clonotype was counted between two and nine times. The chain employs TRBV2 and TRBJ2-3, with 12 positions matching TRBD2. CDR3 length equals 17 residues. The germline gives CDR1 SNHLY, CDR2 FYNNEI. The V segment lost 4 bases and the J segment 2 bases; nucleotides outside the gene matches: 7. The CDR3 spells CASSGGGLAGYTDTQYF. In DNA form, the CDR3 reads TGTGCCAGCAGTGGGGGGGGACTAGCGGGCTACACAGATACGCAGTATTTT.

The chain uses TRBV20-1 and TRBJ2-7; the D gene is possibly TRBD1 (5 bases). V was cut by 3 bases and J by 7 bases, with 13 bases left in between. Germline loops: CDR1 DFQATT, CDR2 SNEGSKA (reference sequence). There are 12 residues in the CDR3. This chain's CDR3 is CSASPGFGEQYF. The CDR3 DNA reads TGCAGTGCTAGCCCAGGGTTTGGGGAGCAGTACTTC.

This clonotype was observed many times. V usage is TRBV18 and J usage is TRBJ2-1; 9 bases fit TRBD2. V shed 4 bases, J shed 6 bases, and the junction held 7 bases outside the gene matches. The CDR3 is 15 residues long. Germline V CDR1 and CDR2: KGHSH, LQKENI. The CDR3 DNA reads as TGTGCCAGCTCACTAAGCGGGAGGCCACCCAATGAGCAGTTCTTC. Amino acid sequence: CASSLSGRPPNEQFF.

This clonotype showed up many times. The chain carries TRBV6-5 and TRBJ1-2, with 7 bases lining up with TRBD1. Losses at the gene ends were 4 bases for V and 5 bases for J; bases not matched to a gene: 16. CDR1 MNHEY and CDR2 SVGAGI come from the germline V gene. The CDR3 spans 17 residues. The CDR3 nucleotides are TGTGCCAGCAGTTCGACCGGGACAGTCCCTTCGCGGTATGGCTACACCTTC. Its translation: CASSSTGTVPSRYGYTF.

This clonotype was seen only a few times. This chain connects TRBV18 to TRBJ1-1, with D maybe TRBD1 (6 bases). Germline V gives CDR1 KGHSH, CDR2 LQKENI. CDR3 length: 14 residues. V lost 2 bases, J lost 10 bases, and 17 bases lay in between. CDR3 DNA: TGTGCCAGCTCACCAACAAGGGGGGCTGGGGGAGCTTTCTTT. This codes for CASSPTRGAGGAFF. The full variable domain, completed using reference TRBV18 and TRBJ1-1, is NAGVMQNPRHLVRRRGQEARLRCSPMKGHSHVYWYRQLPEEGLKFMVYLQKENIIDESGMPKERFSAEFPKEGPSILRIQQVVRGDSAAYFCASSPTRGAGGAFFGQGTRLTVV.

This clonotype was picked up many times. The V call is TRBV12-3 or TRBV12-4, the J call TRBJ1-2; TRBD1 might be the D (5 bases). The V and J ends lost 9 bases and 2 bases respectively, with 10 bases between them. The CDR3 has 12 amino acids. The CDR3 here is CASNRDNYGYTF. DNA of the CDR3: TGTGCCAGTAATAGGGACAACTATGGCTACACCTTC.

This clonotype came up many times. The rearrangement joins TRBV5-1 to TRBJ1-1; no clear D gene. V was trimmed by 4 bases and J by 1 base, leaving 8 bases between them. The CDR3 contains 13 residues. Looked up from germline, CDR1 is SGHRS and CDR2 is YFSETQ. CDR3 sequence reads: CASSEAGNTEAFF. The CDR3 nucleotides are TGCGCCAGCAGCGAGGCGGGGAACACTGAAGCTTTCTTT.

The V gene is TRBV11-2, the J gene TRBJ2-4; the match to TRBD1 covers 8 bases. The germline CDR1 and CDR2 sequences are SGHAT and FQNNGV. The ends lost 1 base at V and 11 bases at J; junction bases unmatched: 16. The CDR3 is 17 residues long. CDR3 in DNA: TGTGCCAGCAGCTTAGTAGGGGGGAGACAGGGGCCCTCTTTTCAGTACTTC. Its protein product is CASSLVGGRQGPSFQYF.

In its sample, this clonotype was seen many times. This rearrangement joins TRBV5-1 to TRBJ2-5; no clear D gene. Germline values: CDR1 SGHRS, CDR2 YFSETQ. The length of the CDR3 is 14 residues. The V end was cut by 0 bases, the J end by 0 bases, with 6 bases between. CDR3 protein: CASSLVGYQETQYF. The CDR3, as DNA: TGCGCCAGCAGCTTGGTGGGGTACCAAGAGACCCAGTACTTC.

V and J are TRBV27 and TRBJ2-5; 7 positions agree with TRBD1. V was pared by 5 bases and J by 5 bases, with 8 bases of the junction left unmatched. The CDR3 runs 14 residues. CDR1 is MNHEY and CDR2 is SMNVEV in the germline V gene (reference sequence). The CDR3 coding sequence is TGTGCCAGCAGTCCAACCGGACAGGCGGAGACCCAGTACTTC. Protein: CASSPTGQAETQYF.

The CDR3 here is CASSQLSGANVLTF. Written as DNA, the CDR3 is TGCGCCAGCAGCCAACTCTCTGGGGCCAACGTCCTGACTTTC. The V and J genes are TRBV5-1 and TRBJ2-6, with D uncertain. V was clipped by 4 bases and J by 0 bases, with 5 bases between them. Germline CDR1 reads SGHRS; CDR2 reads YFSETQ. The CDR3 loop spans 14 amino acids.

This clonotype has more than one count but fewer than ten. The chain carries TRBV29-1 and TRBJ2-5, with D possibly matching TRBD2 (7 bases). Looked up from germline, CDR1 is SQVTM and CDR2 is ANQGSEA. V was cut by 6 bases and J by 4 bases, with 21 bases left in between. The CDR3 extends over 15 amino acids. The CDR3 here is CSVNERGGAVETQYF. The CDR3 coding sequence is TGCAGCGTAAATGAGCGAGGGGGGGCGGTAGAGACCCAGTACTTC. Full variable domain (outside the CDR3, taken from reference TRBV29-1 and TRBJ2-5): SAVISQKPSRDICQRGTSLTIQCQVDSQVTMMFWYRQQPGQSLTLIATANQGSEATYESGFVIDKFPISRPNLTFSTLTVSNMSPEDSSIYLCSVNERGGAVETQYFGPGTRLLVL.

This clonotype was picked up a small number of times. The chain carries TRBV20-1 and TRBJ2-1; 10 nucleotides match TRBD2. There are 17 residues in the CDR3. Per the germline V gene, CDR1 is DFQATT and CDR2 is SNEGSKA (reference sequence). V shed 0 bases and J 8 bases; nucleotides not matched to a gene: 13. The CDR3 coding sequence is TGCAGTGCTAGAGACCCCGGGGCTAGCGGGAGCTCCGATGAGCAGTTCTTC. This translates into CSARDPGASGSSDEQFF.

This clonotype came up many times. The rearrangement uses TRBV27 and TRBJ2-1; D perhaps matches TRBD1 (5 bases). Per the germline V gene, CDR1 is MNHEY and CDR2 is SMNVEV (reference sequence). Trimming removed 5 bases at V and 5 bases at J, with 13 bases between. The CDR3 has 14 amino acids. The CDR3 DNA sequence: TGTGCCAGCAGTCCGGCAGGGTATCACAATGAGCAGTTCTTC. It yields the protein CASSPAGYHNEQFF.

This clonotype was seen ten or more times. The chain links TRBV27 to TRBJ2-3; D unresolved. V was shortened by 4 bases and J by 0 bases, with 14 bases between the two germline ends. This CDR3 has 16 residues. Germline V gene sequence: CDR1 MNHEY, CDR2 SMNVEV (reference sequence). CDR3 protein: CASSSYWETSTDTQYF. CDR3 coding DNA: TGTGCCAGCAGTTCCTATTGGGAAACTAGCACAGATACGCAGTATTTT.

This clonotype was counted between two and nine times. V is TRBV7-9 and J is TRBJ2-4; 10 bases align to TRBD2. The CDR3 contains 15 residues. The germline CDR1 and CDR2 sequences are SEHNR and FQNEAQ (reference sequence). Trimming at V came to 0 bases and at J to 6 bases, leaving 2 bases not matched to a gene. This CDR3 is CASSLASGRGNIQYF. The CDR3 DNA is TGTGCCAGCAGCTTAGCAAGCGGGAGGGGAAACATTCAGTACTTC. Drawing the rest from reference TRBV7-9 and TRBJ2-4, the complete variable domain is DTGVSQNPRHKITKRGQNVTFRCDPISEHNRLYWYRQTLGQGPEFLTYFQNEAQLEKSRLLSDRFSAERPKGSFSTLEIQRTEQGDSAMYLCASSLASGRGNIQYFGAGTRLSVL.

There are many counts of this clonotype. This rearrangement joins TRBV5-5 to TRBJ2-2, with 7 positions matching TRBD1. Germline CDR1 and CDR2: SGHKS and YYEKEE (reference sequence). The CDR3 runs to 15 residues. The V segment lost 4 bases and the J segment 8 bases; nucleotides outside the gene matches: 11. CDR3 coding DNA: TGTGCCAGCAGCACCGAGACAGGGCTTTTGGGGGAGCTGTTTTTT. It translates to CASSTETGLLGELFF.

In this sample, this clonotype turned up many times. The chain has TRBV29-1 and TRBJ2-7, with D tentatively TRBD1 or TRBD2 (6 bases each). Trimming took 5 bases from V and 2 from J, leaving 16 bases between them. The germline CDR1 and CDR2 sequences are SQVTM and ANQGSEA. The CDR3 is 14 residues long. CDR3 amino acids: CSVLLGGPAYEQYF. CDR3 coding DNA: TGCAGCGTTCTTCTCGGGGGCCCGGCCTACGAGCAGTACTTC.

Many counts were recorded for this clonotype. This chain uses TRBV5-5 with TRBJ2-1; 9 bases are a match to TRBD2. Germline CDR1 SGHKS, CDR2 YYEKEE (reference sequence). This CDR3 is 16 amino acids long. The ends lost 3 bases at V and 4 bases at J; junction bases unmatched: 8. The CDR3 loop is CASSSPLAGNYNEQFF. The CDR3 DNA sequence: TGTGCCAGCAGCTCGCCCCTAGCGGGAAATTACAATGAGCAGTTCTTC.

This clonotype was picked up many times. The chain uses TRBV12-3 or TRBV12-4 and TRBJ2-2, with 13 bases identical to TRBD2. The CDR3 is 17 amino acids. V was pared by 3 bases and J by 6 bases, with 7 bases of the junction left unmatched. CDR3 in amino acids: CASSFRTSGSGAGELFF. DNA for the CDR3: TGTGCCAGCAGTTTCCGGACTAGCGGGAGTGGCGCCGGGGAGCTGTTTTTT.

This clonotype has at least ten counts. The chain carries TRBV11-2 and TRBJ2-5, with 7 bases aligning to TRBD2. This CDR3 region has 17 residues. V shed 3 bases, J shed 4 bases, and the junction held 14 bases outside the gene matches. Germline V lookup: CDR1 SGHAT, CDR2 FQNNGV. Here the CDR3 DNA reads TGTGCCAGCAGCTTGGGCGTACTACTAGCGACTCCAGAGACCCAGTACTTC. This sequence encodes CASSLGVLLATPETQYF. The entire variable domain, with the rest obtained from reference TRBV11-2 and TRBJ2-5, is as follows: EAGVAQSPRYKIIEKRQSVAFWCNPISGHATLYWYQQILGQGPKLLIQFQNNGVVDDSQLPKDRFSAERLKGVDSTLKIQPAKLEDSAVYLCASSLGVLLATPETQYFGPGTRLLVL.